These 32 T cell receptor beta chains were sequenced from one sample in a study of CD8 T cells in ankylosing spondylitis. TCRdb reprocessed the 5' RACE reads with MiXCR, giving one entry per CDR3 protein. The repertoire holds 700,000 or so distinct CDR3 sequences, with around 20% as singletons. These receptors' targets are unknown. Study observations and caveats: Ankylosing spondylitis blood appeared to be characterized by a TCR beta motif of several highly homologous variants.

What was sequenced was blood, either unsorted or a sorted T cell fraction (not recorded which). These receptors originate from a male donor with ankylosing spondylitis.

This clonotype occurred a few times. The rearrangement joins TRBV5-1 to TRBJ2-7; 8 bases are a match to TRBD2. Trimming at V came to 4 bases and at J to 3 bases, leaving 6 bases not matched to a gene. Looked up from germline, CDR1 is SGHRS and CDR2 is YFSETQ. The length of the CDR3 is 14 residues. DNA for the CDR3: TGCGCCAGCAGCAAAAGCGGGGGTGGCTACGAGCAGTACTTC. Translating gives CASSKSGGGYEQYF. Based on the CDR3 plus reference TRBV5-1 and TRBJ2-7, the full variable domain is KAGVTQTPRYLIKTRGQQVTLSCSPISGHRSVSWYQQTPGQGLQFLFEYFSETQRNKGNFPGRFSGRQFSNSRSEMNVSTLELGDSALYLCASSKSGGGYEQYFGPGTRLTVT.

This clonotype has only a few counts. J is TRBJ1-5 and V is TRBV10-3, with D perhaps matching TRBD1 (5 bases). Trimming stripped 6 bases from V and 2 bases from J, with 17 bases between. This CDR3 region has 16 residues. The germline V gene has CDR1 ENHRY and CDR2 SYGVKD. CDR3 nucleotide sequence: TGTGCCATCAGCCCAGGGACGGTAGAACGCAATCAGCCCCAGCATTTT. It is translated as CAISPGTVERNQPQHF.

This clonotype has more than one count but fewer than ten. The rearrangement joins TRBV6-1 to TRBJ2-2; TRBD2 matches at 8 bases. From germline, CDR1 is MNHNS and CDR2 SASEGT. V trimming: 6 bases; J trimming: 6 bases; junction bases outside the gene matches: 6. The CDR3 runs to 14 residues. CDR3 sequence: CASSGTSGPGELFF. CDR3 DNA: TGTGCCAGCAGCGGGACTAGTGGGCCCGGGGAGCTGTTTTTT.

This clonotype occurred a few times. The chain combines TRBV12-3 or TRBV12-4 with TRBJ1-2; 9 bases match TRBD1. The ends lost 10 bases at V and 3 bases at J; junction bases unmatched: 9. The CDR3 has 14 residues. The CDR3 loop reads CANGTGGFYYGYTF. CDR3 DNA sequence: TGTGCCAACGGAACAGGGGGCTTTTACTATGGCTACACCTTC.

J is TRBJ2-2 and V is TRBV12-3 or TRBV12-4, with D maybe TRBD1 (6 bases). The CDR3 has 15 amino acids. Deletions cut 6 bases from V and 5 bases from J, with 16 bases between. The CDR3 nucleotides read TGTGCCAGCAGCCATCCGGGACAACATACCGGGGAGCTGTTTTTT. It specifies CASSHPGQHTGELFF.

This clonotype was seen a few times. The rearrangement links TRBV29-1 to TRBJ2-1; 8 bases are a match to TRBD1. Per germline, CDR1 SQVTM and CDR2 ANQGSEA. The J segment lost 2 bases and the V segment lost 1 base, leaving 4 bases of the junction unmatched. The CDR3 runs to 15 residues. Written as DNA, the CDR3 is TGCAGCGTTGAAGCGGGACAGGTTGCCTACAATGAGCAGTTCTTC. It codes for CSVEAGQVAYNEQFF.

This chain links TRBV4-1 with TRBJ2-5; 7 positions match TRBD1. From germline, CDR1 is MGHRA and CDR2 YSYEKL. The V and J ends lost 3 bases and 5 bases, in that order; junction bases with no gene match: 18. This CDR3 is built from 18 residues. The CDR3 spells CASSQGPSLAGGSETQYF. For the CDR3, the DNA is TGCGCCAGCAGCCAGGGCCCCTCGTTGGCAGGGGGTTCGGAGACCCAGTACTTC.

The sample holds a few counts of this clonotype. The rearrangement links TRBV7-9 to TRBJ2-5; D remains unclear. Trimming removed 3 bases at V and 4 bases at J, with 9 bases between. Germline CDR1 and CDR2: SEHNR and FQNEAQ (reference sequence). The CDR3 extends over 13 amino acids. CDR3: CASSFSLGETQYF. The CDR3 bases are TGTGCCAGCAGCTTCTCTCTGGGAGAGACCCAGTACTTC.

This clonotype was counted between two and nine times. This chain connects TRBV20-1 to TRBJ2-7; the D gene is possibly TRBD2 (5 bases). Germline assignment: CDR1 DFQATT and CDR2 SNEGSKA (reference sequence). This CDR3 region has 14 residues. The V and J ends lost 4 bases and 2 bases respectively, with 15 bases between them. Written as DNA, the CDR3 is TGCAGTGCTAAACCCCAGACGGGAACCTACGAGCAGTACTTC. The encoded protein is CSAKPQTGTYEQYF.

This clonotype came up a few times. This chain uses TRBV7-9 with TRBJ1-2; D possibly corresponds to TRBD1 (5 bases). The CDR3 contains 13 residues. Deletions cut 1 base from V and 8 bases from J, with 11 bases between. Germline assignment: CDR1 SEHNR and CDR2 FQNEAQ (reference sequence). CDR3 protein: CASSLVGVGGYTF. The CDR3 DNA is TGTGCCAGCAGCTTAGTAGGGGTAGGAGGCTACACCTTC.

This clonotype has only a few counts. The chain couples TRBV6-2 or TRBV6-3 to TRBJ2-7, with TRBD2 matching 9 bases. Losses at the gene ends were 2 bases for V and 3 bases for J; bases not matched to a gene: 11. Germline CDR1 is MNHEY and CDR2 is SVGEGT. CDR3 length: 17 residues. In DNA form, the CDR3 reads TGTGCCAGCAGTTACCGGGGGGGTCGGACTAGCGTCTACGAGCAGTACTTC. Translation gives CASSYRGGRTSVYEQYF.

This clonotype was counted at least ten times. The chain has TRBV5-1 and TRBJ1-1, with TRBD1 matching over 10 bases. The V gene's germline CDR1 is SGHRS and CDR2 YFSETQ. CDR3 length equals 16 residues. Germline trimming cut 0 bases from V and 6 bases from J; bases unmatched to any gene: 8. The DNA of the CDR3 is TGCGCCAGCAGCTTGGGGGACAGGGGAGGGGCGGCTGAAGCTTTCTTT. Its protein is CASSLGDRGGAAEAFF.

Only a few counts were recorded for this clonotype. V usage is TRBV20-1 and J usage is TRBJ2-3; TRBD2 might be the D (8 bases). The CDR3 has 15 amino acids. Between the trimmed V and J ends, which lost 5 bases and 2 bases, there was a span of 17 bases. Per the germline V gene, CDR1 is DFQATT and CDR2 is SNEGSKA (reference sequence). CDR3 loop: CSASDRTSFTDTQYF. The CDR3, as DNA: TGCAGTGCTTCGGACAGGACTAGCTTCACAGATACGCAGTATTTT.

The chain recombines TRBV29-1 with TRBJ1-2, with D possibly being TRBD1 (5 bases). V was pared by 7 bases and J by 4 bases, with 19 bases between. Germline CDR1 SQVTM, CDR2 ANQGSEA. The CDR3 is made up of 14 amino acids. CDR3 bases: TGCAGCGCTGTTGATCGGGGGTCGATCTATGGCTACACCTTC. Its translation is CSAVDRGSIYGYTF. The complete variable domain, with remaining parts taken from reference TRBV29-1 and TRBJ1-2, reads SAVISQKPSRDICQRGTSLTIQCQVDSQVTMMFWYRQQPGQSLTLIATANQGSEATYESGFVIDKFPISRPNLTFSTLTVSNMSPEDSSIYLCSAVDRGSIYGYTFGSGTRLTVV.

The CDR3 region is CASSSPDREFF. The CDR3 bases are TGTGCCAGCAGCAGCCCGGACAGGGAATTCTTC. The rearrangement joins TRBV28 to TRBJ2-1, with 8 bases aligning to TRBD1. Germline CDR1 MDHEN, CDR2 SYDVKM. V was pared by 6 bases and J by 16 bases, with 8 bases of the junction left unmatched. The CDR3 loop spans 11 amino acids. The whole variable domain, remainder taken from reference TRBV28 and TRBJ2-1, is DVKVTQSSRYLVKRTGEKVFLECVQDMDHENMFWYRQDPGLGLRLIYFSYDVKMKEKGDIPEGYSVSREKKERFSLILESASTNQTSMYLCASSSPDREFFGPGTRLTVL.

The sample holds a few counts of this clonotype. The chain has TRBV7-2 and TRBJ2-1, with TRBD2 identical over 15 bases. Germline V gene sequence: CDR1 SGHTA, CDR2 FQGNSA. Unmatched junction bases numbered 7, after V lost 5 bases and J lost 8 bases. The CDR3 has 16 residues. The CDR3 reads CASSLGLAGGIYEQFF. The CDR3 nucleotides read TGTGCCAGCAGCCTGGGACTAGCGGGGGGTATATATGAGCAGTTCTTC.

This clonotype showed up just a few times. The V call is TRBV3-1, the J call TRBJ2-3; D ambiguous. The V gene lost 6 bases and the J gene lost 5 bases, with 21 bases spanning the gap. This CDR3 has 16 amino acids. Per germline, CDR1 LGHDT and CDR2 YNNKEL (reference sequence). CDR3 bases: TGTGCCAGCAGTCCAGGACCTCTTGGGCATGAAGATACGCAGTATTTT. It yields the protein CASSPGPLGHEDTQYF.

The chain is built from TRBV10-3 and TRBJ2-3; tentative D call: TRBD2 (5 bases). In germline, CDR1 is ENHRY, CDR2 SYGVKD. With 6 bases removed from V and 2 bases from J, the gap between germline ends came to 12 bases. The length of the CDR3 is 14 residues. In DNA form, the CDR3 reads TGTGCCATCAGCGGAGCGGAGATCACAGATACGCAGTATTTT. This encodes CAISGAEITDTQYF.

This clonotype was seen many times. The chain carries TRBV6-5 and TRBJ2-1; D possibly matches TRBD1 or TRBD2 (5 bases each). The V gene's germline CDR1 is MNHEY and CDR2 SVGAGI. CDR3 length: 13 amino acids. V lost 2 bases and J 8 bases, leaving 10 bases between the germline ends. The CDR3 protein is CASSYGGYDEQFF. CDR3 in DNA: TGTGCCAGCAGTTACGGGGGATACGATGAGCAGTTCTTC.

This clonotype came up a few times. The CDR3 DNA is TGTGCCAGCAGTGTTTCGGGAGGGCCCAATGAGCAGTTCTTC. Translated: CASSVSGGPNEQFF. The V gene is TRBV6-4, the J gene TRBJ2-1, with TRBD2 identical over 8 bases. V gave up 4 bases and J gave up 6 bases; unmatched junction bases: 5. CDR1 MRHNA and CDR2 SNTAGT come from the germline V gene. This CDR3 has 14 residues.

This clonotype has a handful of counts. The gene calls are TRBV5-1 and TRBJ2-7; weak D call: TRBD2 (5 bases). Germline assignment: CDR1 SGHRS and CDR2 YFSETQ. Trimming removed 6 bases at V and 2 bases at J, with 12 bases between. This CDR3 contains 13 residues. CDR3 in DNA: TGCGCCAGCAAAGCGGCGACTACCTACGAGCAGTACTTC. The encoded protein is CASKAATTYEQYF.

This clonotype turned up a few times. J is TRBJ2-7 and V is TRBV29-1; TRBD2 agrees at 8 bases. Germline loops: CDR1 SQVTM, CDR2 ANQGSEA. The CDR3 has 15 residues. The V gene end was trimmed by 0 bases and the J gene end by 3 bases; junction bases not matched to a gene: 7. The DNA for the CDR3 is TGCAGCGTTGAAGATCTTACTAGCGGTGACTACGAGCAGTACTTC. It translates to CSVEDLTSGDYEQYF.

At least ten counts were recorded for this clonotype. The V gene is TRBV12-3 or TRBV12-4, the J gene TRBJ2-2; D call uncertain. V lost 8 bases and J lost 4, with 8 bases in between. The CDR3 runs to 12 residues. The CDR3 nucleotides are TGTGCCAGCCGCTCCGGCACCGGGGAGCTGTTTTTT. Residues: CASRSGTGELFF.

This clonotype was seen ten or more times. This chain uses TRBV29-1 with TRBJ2-1; D unresolved. This CDR3 has 13 residues. Trimming cost V 7 bases and J 7 bases, with 17 bases left between them. The germline V gene has CDR1 SQVTM and CDR2 ANQGSEA. CDR3 DNA: TGCAGCGGAAAGTCATCCGGGTGGAATGAGCAGTTCTTC. Amino acids: CSGKSSGWNEQFF.

The chain uses TRBV5-1 and TRBJ2-1, with D perhaps TRBD2 (5 bases). CDR3 length: 14 residues. The germline CDR1 and CDR2 sequences are SGHRS and YFSETQ. V was trimmed by 6 bases and J by 5 bases, leaving 15 bases between them. This chain's CDR3 is CASTLSGRNNEQFF. CDR3 nucleotide sequence: TGCGCCAGCACCCTCAGCGGAAGAAACAATGAGCAGTTCTTC.

The chain employs TRBV6-1 and TRBJ1-1; possible D gene TRBD1, 5 bases. The germline V gene encodes CDR1 MNHNS and CDR2 SASEGT. V lost 5 bases and J 1 base, leaving 14 bases between the germline ends. CDR3 length: 15 residues. In DNA, the CDR3 is TGTGCCAGCAGTCCGGGAGGGGTGAGGAACACTGAAGCTTTCTTT. Amino acid sequence: CASSPGGVRNTEAFF.

Only a few counts were recorded for this clonotype. The chain has TRBV4-1 and TRBJ2-1; D remains ambiguous. V shed 0 bases and J shed 3 bases, with 18 bases lying between them. The germline V gene has CDR1 MGHRA and CDR2 YSYEKL. The CDR3 length is 18 residues. CDR3 amino acids: CASSQDPGGLAGYNEQFF. The CDR3 bases are TGCGCCAGCAGCCAAGATCCTGGTGGATTAGCCGGCTACAATGAGCAGTTCTTC.

The genes are TRBV18 and TRBJ1-1; D gene ambiguous. The V gene's germline CDR1 is KGHSH and CDR2 LQKENI. V lost 3 bases to trimming and J lost 3 bases, with 8 bases between them. The CDR3 totals 13 residues. The CDR3 nucleotides are TGTGCCAGCTCACCTTCAGAAGACACTGAAGCTTTCTTT. Its protein is CASSPSEDTEAFF.

This clonotype came up a few times. The CDR3 region is CSVEILRDRVSLAYGYTF. CDR3 sequence (DNA): TGCAGCGTTGAAATTTTGCGGGACAGGGTTAGCCTGGCTTATGGCTACACCTTC. V is TRBV29-1 and J is TRBJ1-2; the match to TRBD1 covers 9 bases. Germline trimming cut 2 bases from V and 5 bases from J; bases unmatched to any gene: 18. This CDR3 region has 18 residues. Germline-derived CDR1 and CDR2 are SQVTM and ANQGSEA.

This chain uses TRBV20-1 with TRBJ1-1; the match to TRBD1 covers 9 bases. From germline, CDR1 is DFQATT and CDR2 SNEGSKA (reference sequence). The V gene end was trimmed by 2 bases and the J gene end by 4 bases; junction bases not matched to a gene: 17. The length of the CDR3 is 18 residues. The CDR3 reads CSARTVRMDRGGITEAFF. In nucleotides, the CDR3 is TGCAGTGCTAGAACCGTTAGGATGGACAGGGGTGGGATCACTGAAGCTTTCTTT.

The chain couples TRBV5-1 to TRBJ1-3; 7 bases line up with TRBD1. This CDR3 is built from 15 residues. The V segment lost 4 bases and the J segment 4 bases; nucleotides outside the gene matches: 8. Germline V gives CDR1 SGHRS, CDR2 YFSETQ. Here the CDR3 reads CASSQGGIGGNTIYF. In nucleotides, the CDR3 is TGCGCCAGCAGCCAGGGGGGCATCGGAGGAAACACCATATATTTT. The whole variable domain, filled in from reference TRBV5-1 and TRBJ1-3, reads KAGVTQTPRYLIKTRGQQVTLSCSPISGHRSVSWYQQTPGQGLQFLFEYFSETQRNKGNFPGRFSGRQFSNSRSEMNVSTLELGDSALYLCASSQGGIGGNTIYFGEGSWLTVV.

This clonotype was counted only a few times. The V gene is TRBV5-1, the J gene TRBJ2-1; 9 bases are a match to TRBD2. CDR1 and CDR2 (germline): SGHRS, YFSETQ. The CDR3 has 15 amino acids. For the CDR3, the DNA is TGCGCAACCTGGTCGGGGACTAGCACGACGGGTGAGCAGTTCTTC. Protein product: CATWSGTSTTGEQFF.